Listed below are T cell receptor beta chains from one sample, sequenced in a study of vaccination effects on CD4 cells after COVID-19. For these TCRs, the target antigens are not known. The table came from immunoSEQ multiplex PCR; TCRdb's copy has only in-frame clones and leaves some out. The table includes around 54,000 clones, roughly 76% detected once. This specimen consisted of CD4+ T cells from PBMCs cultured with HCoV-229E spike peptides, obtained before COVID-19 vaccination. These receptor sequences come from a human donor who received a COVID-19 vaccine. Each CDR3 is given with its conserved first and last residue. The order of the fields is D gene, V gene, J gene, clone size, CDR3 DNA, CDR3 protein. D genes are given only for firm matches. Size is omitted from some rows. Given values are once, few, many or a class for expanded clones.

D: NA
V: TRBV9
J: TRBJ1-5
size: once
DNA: TGTGCCAGCAGCGTTGGGGGTGGGGGGCCCGATAGCAATCAGCCCCAGCATTTT
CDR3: CASSVGGGGPDSNQPQHF

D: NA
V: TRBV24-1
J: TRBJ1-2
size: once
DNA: TGTGCCACCAGTGATTTCAGAAACTATGGCTACACCTTC
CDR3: CATSDFRNYGYTF

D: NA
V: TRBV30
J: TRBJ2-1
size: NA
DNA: TGTGCCGGGTCCTTAGGGGCCTACAATGAGCAGTTCTTC
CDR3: CAGSLGAYNEQFF

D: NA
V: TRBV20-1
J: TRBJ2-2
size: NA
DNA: TGCAGTGCTAGTCAGGGGGGGCAATCCGGGGAGCTGTTTTTT
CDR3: CSASQGGQSGELFF

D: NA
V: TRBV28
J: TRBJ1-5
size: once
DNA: TGTGCCAGCAGTTACTCGACAGGAGAGTATCAGCCCCAGCATTTT
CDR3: CASSYSTGEYQPQHF

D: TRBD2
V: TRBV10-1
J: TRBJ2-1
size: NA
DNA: TGCGCCAGCAGTGACCCCGGGACTAGCGGGTACAATGAGCAGTTCTTC
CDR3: CASSDPGTSGYNEQFF

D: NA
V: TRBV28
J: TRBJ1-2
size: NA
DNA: TGTGCCAGCAGTTTACGGGCCAGGGTCTATGGCTACACCTTC
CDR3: CASSLRARVYGYTF

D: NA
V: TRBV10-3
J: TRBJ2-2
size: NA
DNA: TGTGCCATCAGTGAGGGGGGTAGCACCGGGGAGCTGTTTTTT
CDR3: CAISEGGSTGELFF

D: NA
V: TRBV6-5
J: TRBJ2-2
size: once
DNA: TGTGCCAGCAACGTAAACAGGGGACTCACCGGGGAGCTGTTTTTT
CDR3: CASNVNRGLTGELFF

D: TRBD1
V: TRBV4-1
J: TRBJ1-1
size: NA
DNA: TGCGCCAGCAACCCGGGACAGGGGACTATGAACACTGAAGCTTTCTTT
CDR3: CASNPGQGTMNTEAFF

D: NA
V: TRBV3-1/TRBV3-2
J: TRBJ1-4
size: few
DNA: TGTGCCAGCAGCCCCCGCGGCGAAAAACTGTTTTTT
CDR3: CASSPRGEKLFF

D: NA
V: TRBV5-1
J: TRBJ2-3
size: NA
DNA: TGCGCCAGCAGCCCGGGGGACGTCTCAGATACGCAGTATTTT
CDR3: CASSPGDVSDTQYF

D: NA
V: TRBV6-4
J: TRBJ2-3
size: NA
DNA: TGTGCCAGCAGTGACCAGGGGTCAGATACGCAGTATTTT
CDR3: CASSDQGSDTQYF

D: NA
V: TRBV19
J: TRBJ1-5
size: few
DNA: TGTGCCAGTAGTATGAGGGGGAATAGCAATCAGCCCCAGCATTTT
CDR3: CASSMRGNSNQPQHF

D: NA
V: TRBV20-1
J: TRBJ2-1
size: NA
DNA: TGCAGTGCTAGTTATCGGGACGGCTACAATGAGCAGTTCTTC
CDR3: CSASYRDGYNEQFF

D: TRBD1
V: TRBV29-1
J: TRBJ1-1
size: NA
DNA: TGCAGCGGGGACAGGGTGGACACTGAAGCTTTCTTT
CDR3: CSGDRVDTEAFF

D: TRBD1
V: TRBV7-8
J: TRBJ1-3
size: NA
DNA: TGTGCCAGCAGCTTAGGGGACAGCTTGGGAAACACCATATATTTT
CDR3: CASSLGDSLGNTIYF

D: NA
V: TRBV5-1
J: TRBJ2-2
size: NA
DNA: TGCGCCAGCAGCTTGGTCCCTGGCGCGGCGAACACCGGGGAGCTGTTTTTT
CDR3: CASSLVPGAANTGELFF

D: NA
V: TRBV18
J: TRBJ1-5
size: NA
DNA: TGTGCCAGCTCGCCCGACAGAAATCAGCCCCAGCATTTT
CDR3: CASSPDRNQPQHF

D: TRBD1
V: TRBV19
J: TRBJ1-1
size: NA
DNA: TGTGCCAGTAGGCACACCGGGACAGGTTCGGCGAACACTGAAGCTTTCTTT
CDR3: CASRHTGTGSANTEAFF

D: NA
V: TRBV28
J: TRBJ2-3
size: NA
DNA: TGTGCCAGCAGTTTAAACGGGGGCGCAGATACGCAGTATTTT
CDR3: CASSLNGGADTQYF

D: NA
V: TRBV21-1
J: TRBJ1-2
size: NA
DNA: TGTGCCAGCAGCTACCGGGACCTTCACTATGGCTACACCTTC
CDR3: CASSYRDLHYGYTF

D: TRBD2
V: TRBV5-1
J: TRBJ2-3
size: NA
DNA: TGCGCCAGCAGCTCCGGACTAGCGGGGGGTGCAGATACGCAGTATTTT
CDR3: CASSSGLAGGADTQYF

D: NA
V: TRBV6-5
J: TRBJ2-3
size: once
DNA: TGTGCCAGCAGTTACCAGAAGGTGGGCCATACGCAGTATTTT
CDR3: CASSYQKVGHTQYF

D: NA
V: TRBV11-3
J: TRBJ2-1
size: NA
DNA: TGTGCCAGCAGCCCCTTGGGGGGCCCCTCGAATGAGCAGTTCTTC
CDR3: CASSPLGGPSNEQFF

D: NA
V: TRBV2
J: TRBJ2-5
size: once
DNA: TGTGCCAGCAGTGGAAACAGGGAAGGATGGGAGACCCAGTACTTC
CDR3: CASSGNREGWETQYF

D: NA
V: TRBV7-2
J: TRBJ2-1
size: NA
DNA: TGTGCCAGCATGTGGGGGGGGGCAAGCAATGAGCAGTTCTTC
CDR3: CASMWGGASNEQFF

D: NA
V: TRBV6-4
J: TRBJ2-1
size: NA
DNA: TGTGCCAGCAGTACTGTTCGTGAAGGGGGGAATGAGCAGTTCTTC
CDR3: CASSTVREGGNEQFF